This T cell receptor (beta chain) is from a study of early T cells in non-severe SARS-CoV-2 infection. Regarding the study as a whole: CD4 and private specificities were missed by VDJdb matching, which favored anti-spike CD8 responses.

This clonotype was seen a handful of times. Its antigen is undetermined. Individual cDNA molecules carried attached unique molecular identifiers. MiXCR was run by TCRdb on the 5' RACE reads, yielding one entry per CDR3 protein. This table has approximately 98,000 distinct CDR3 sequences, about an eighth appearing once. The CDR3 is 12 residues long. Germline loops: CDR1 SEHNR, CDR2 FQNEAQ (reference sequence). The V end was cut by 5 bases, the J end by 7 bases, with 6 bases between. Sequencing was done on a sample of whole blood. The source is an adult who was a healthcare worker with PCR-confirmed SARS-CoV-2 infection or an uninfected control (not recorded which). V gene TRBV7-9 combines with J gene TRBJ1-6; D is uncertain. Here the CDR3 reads CASSPINSPLHF. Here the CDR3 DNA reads TGTGCCAGCAGCCCGATAAATTCACCCCTCCACTTT.